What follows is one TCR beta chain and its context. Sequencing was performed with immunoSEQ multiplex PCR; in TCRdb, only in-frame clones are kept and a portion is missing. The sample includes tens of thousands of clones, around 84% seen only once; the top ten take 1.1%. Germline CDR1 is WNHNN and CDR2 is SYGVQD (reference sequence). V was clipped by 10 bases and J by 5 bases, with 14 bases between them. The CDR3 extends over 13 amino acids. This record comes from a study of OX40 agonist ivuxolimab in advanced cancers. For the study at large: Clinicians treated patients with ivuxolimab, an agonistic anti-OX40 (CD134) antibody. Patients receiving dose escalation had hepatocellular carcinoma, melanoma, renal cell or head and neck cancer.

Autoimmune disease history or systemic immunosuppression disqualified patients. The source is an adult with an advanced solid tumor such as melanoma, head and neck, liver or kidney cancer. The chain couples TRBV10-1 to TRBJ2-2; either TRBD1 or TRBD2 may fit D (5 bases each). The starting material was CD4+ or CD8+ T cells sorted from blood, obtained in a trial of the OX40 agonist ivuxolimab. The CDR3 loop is CANGWGPTGELFF. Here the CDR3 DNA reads TGCGCCAACGGGTGGGGACCGACCGGGGAGCTGTTTTTT.